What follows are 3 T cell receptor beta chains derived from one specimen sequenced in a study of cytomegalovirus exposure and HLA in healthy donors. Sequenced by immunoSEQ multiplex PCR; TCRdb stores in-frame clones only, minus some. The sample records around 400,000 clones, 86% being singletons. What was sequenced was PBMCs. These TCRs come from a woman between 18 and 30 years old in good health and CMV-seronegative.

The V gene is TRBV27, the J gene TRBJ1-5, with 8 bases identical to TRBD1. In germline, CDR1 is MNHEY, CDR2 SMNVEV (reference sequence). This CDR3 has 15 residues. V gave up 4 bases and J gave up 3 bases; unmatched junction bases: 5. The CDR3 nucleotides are TGTGCCAGCAGTTCTCAGGGGGCCCTCAATCAGCCCCAGCATTTT. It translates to CASSSQGALNQPQHF.

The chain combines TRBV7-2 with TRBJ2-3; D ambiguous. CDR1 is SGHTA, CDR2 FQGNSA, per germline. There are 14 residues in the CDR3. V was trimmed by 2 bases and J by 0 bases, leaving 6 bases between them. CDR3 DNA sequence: TGTGCCAGCAGCTTAACGAGGAGCACAGATACGCAGTATTTT. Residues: CASSLTRSTDTQYF.

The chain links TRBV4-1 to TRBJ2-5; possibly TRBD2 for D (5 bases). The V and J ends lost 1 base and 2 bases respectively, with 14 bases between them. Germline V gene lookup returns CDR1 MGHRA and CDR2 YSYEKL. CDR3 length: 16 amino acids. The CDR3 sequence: CASSQGVGIRQETQYF. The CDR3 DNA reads TGCGCCAGCAGCCAAGGAGTCGGGATCCGGCAAGAGACCCAGTACTTC.